This T cell receptor beta chain was identified during a study of shared clonotypes between healthy human individuals. Profiling relied on immunoSEQ multiplex PCR, and the TCRdb table lists in-frame clones only, not all of them. The table has approximately 1.1 million clones, around 82% seen once. V was trimmed by 2 bases and J by 0 bases, leaving 13 bases between them. The CDR3 runs 17 residues. Germline V gene data show CDR1 as SEHNR and CDR2 as FQNEAQ (reference sequence). All of the donors resided in Nashville, Tennessee, and each was a Caucasian adult. The clonotype comes from a man between 18 and 29 years old in good health. Some clones in this sample may be carry-over from other donors' samples. This chain joins TRBV7-9 and TRBJ1-4; D is ambiguous. The sequenced sample consisted of memory CD4+ T cells from PBMCs. Subset reported: CD45RA-negative fraction. The CDR3 bases are TGTGCCAGCAGCTTAAGAGGCCACGGGGCAACTAATGAAAAACTGTTTTTT. Residues: CASSLRGHGATNEKLFF.